Listed below are T cell receptor beta chains from one sample, sequenced in a study of spatial heterogeneity in lung cancer. TCRdb re-called the 5' RACE reads with MiXCR, one entry per CDR3 protein. The sample contains roughly 4,200 distinct CDR3 sequences, 16% of which appear only once. This sample comprised PBMCs, obtained at surgery. The origin of the receptors is a male donor with early-stage non-small cell lung cancer. Each CDR3 is given with its conserved first and last residue. D genes are given only for firm matches.

V	D	J	CDR3
TRBV29-1	NA	TRBJ2-7	CSVPDGAYEQYF
TRBV7-2	NA	TRBJ2-3	CASSSPSNTQYF
TRBV7-9	NA	TRBJ2-3	CASSLYVTDTQYF
TRBV12-3/TRBV12-4	NA	TRBJ2-6	CASSPTGHPSSGANVLTF
TRBV6-5	TRBD1	TRBJ1-2	CASSYSRTGGGYGYTF
TRBV25-1	TRBD1	TRBJ2-6	CASSDTTGRPSGANVLTF
TRBV5-1	NA	TRBJ2-7	CASSLGGLLRYEQYF
TRBV18	NA	TRBJ2-7	CASSLWDVASYEQYF
TRBV7-6	NA	TRBJ1-1	CASSHGGGVTEAFF
TRBV12-3/TRBV12-4	TRBD1	TRBJ1-3	CASTADRGRAGNTIYF
TRBV28	NA	TRBJ2-1	CASSLDYGSYNEQFF
TRBV20-1	TRBD1	TRBJ1-4	CSASGTGVREKLFF
TRBV20-1	TRBD1	TRBJ2-5	CSARPRHGRGRQETQYF
TRBV29-1	NA	TRBJ2-1	CSVPSRGGSYNEQFF
TRBV12-3/TRBV12-4	NA	TRBJ1-5	CASSLGPQPQHF
TRBV6-1	NA	TRBJ2-1	CASSEGENDEQFF
TRBV7-9	NA	TRBJ2-7	CASSPPEYSYEQYF
TRBV5-1	NA	TRBJ1-2	CASSLVASYGYTF
TRBV7-9	TRBD1	TRBJ2-2	CASSHGQAPTGELFF
TRBV5-5	TRBD1	TRBJ1-3	CASSSTGARGTGNTIYF
TRBV20-1	TRBD2	TRBJ2-1	CSAAPGTRVYNEQFF
TRBV3-1	TRBD2	TRBJ2-1	CASSQETSGRPGNEQFF
TRBV4-1	NA	TRBJ2-1	CASSPYEGSTWDNEQFF
TRBV28	NA	TRBJ2-7	CASLGTPSYEQYF
TRBV11-2	TRBD2	TRBJ2-1	CASSSGRGGRNNEQFF
TRBV9	NA	TRBJ1-2	CASSGQVFNYGYTF
TRBV11-2	NA	TRBJ2-3	CASSPGGGDWTDTQYF
TRBV9	NA	TRBJ2-1	CASSAQGNSYNEQFF
TRBV11-2	NA	TRBJ2-4	CASSLGGENIQYF
TRBV11-3	TRBD2	TRBJ2-1	CASSLGLAGGQGEQFF
TRBV19	NA	TRBJ2-1	CASRSLGRAYNEQFF
TRBV25-1	NA	TRBJ2-7	CASSEVGGRSEQYF
TRBV14	NA	TRBJ2-3	CASSQRERQNTQYF
TRBV28	NA	TRBJ2-2	CASSETPNTGELFF
TRBV11-2	NA	TRBJ2-2	CASSLHRQETGELFF
TRBV20-1	NA	TRBJ1-1	CSASLRTEAFF
TRBV18	NA	TRBJ2-1	CATTPPAGGNEQFF
TRBV2	TRBD2	TRBJ2-5	CASSPLAGAYKATQYF
TRBV20-1	NA	TRBJ2-1	CSARGGRGKFF
TRBV2	TRBD1	TRBJ1-5	CASRQGEIGVQPQHF
TRBV12-3/TRBV12-4	TRBD1	TRBJ2-2	CASRTRQGGTGELFF
TRBV7-2	TRBD1	TRBJ2-7	CASSSPTGGSEQYF
TRBV5-1	TRBD2	TRBJ2-2	CASSLDPAGGYGELFF
TRBV12-3/TRBV12-4	NA	TRBJ1-6	CASSLGTPPLHF
TRBV10-1	NA	TRBJ2-7	CASSEPGTHEQYF
TRBV13	NA	TRBJ2-3	CASSFAGDTQYF
TRBV11-2	NA	TRBJ2-7	CASSLGQFYEQYF
TRBV20-1	NA	TRBJ2-3	CSARDEREDTDTQYF
TRBV7-9	NA	TRBJ2-7	CASSLSSGFEQYF
TRBV27	NA	TRBJ1-2	CASSFAGGVYGYTF
TRBV2	NA	TRBJ2-1	CASSWTAGNEQFF
TRBV29-1	TRBD2	TRBJ2-7	CSVRTSGREEQYF
TRBV28	NA	TRBJ2-3	CASSFLQGTDTQYF
TRBV24-1	TRBD2	TRBJ2-1	CATSDWDWGGNEQFF